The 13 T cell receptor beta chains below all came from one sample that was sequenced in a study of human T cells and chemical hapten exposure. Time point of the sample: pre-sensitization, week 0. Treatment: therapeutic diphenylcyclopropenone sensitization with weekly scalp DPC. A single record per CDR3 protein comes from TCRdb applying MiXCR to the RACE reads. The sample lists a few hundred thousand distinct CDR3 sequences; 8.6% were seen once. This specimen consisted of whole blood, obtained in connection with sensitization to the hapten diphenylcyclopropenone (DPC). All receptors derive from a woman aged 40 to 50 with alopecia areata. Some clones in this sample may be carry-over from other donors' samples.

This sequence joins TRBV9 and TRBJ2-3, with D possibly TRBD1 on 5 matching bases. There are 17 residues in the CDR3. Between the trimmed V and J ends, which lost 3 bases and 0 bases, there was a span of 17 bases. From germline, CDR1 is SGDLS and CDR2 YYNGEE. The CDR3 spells CASSGRQKLPSTDTQYF. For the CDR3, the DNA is TGTGCCAGCAGCGGAAGACAGAAATTACCAAGCACAGATACGCAGTATTTT.

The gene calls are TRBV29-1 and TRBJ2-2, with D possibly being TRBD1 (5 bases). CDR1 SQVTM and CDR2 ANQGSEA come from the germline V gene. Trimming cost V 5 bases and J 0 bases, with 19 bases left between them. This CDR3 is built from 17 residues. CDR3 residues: CSVSPGPSGPNTGELFF. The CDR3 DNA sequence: TGCAGCGTTAGCCCAGGGCCCTCCGGGCCGAACACCGGGGAGCTGTTTTTT.

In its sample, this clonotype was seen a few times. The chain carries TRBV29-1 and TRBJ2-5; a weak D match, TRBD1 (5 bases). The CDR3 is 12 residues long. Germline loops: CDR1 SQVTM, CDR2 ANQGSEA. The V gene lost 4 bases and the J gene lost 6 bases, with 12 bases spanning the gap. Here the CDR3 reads CSVGREFKTQYF. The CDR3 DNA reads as TGCAGCGTTGGCAGGGAATTTAAGACCCAGTACTTC.

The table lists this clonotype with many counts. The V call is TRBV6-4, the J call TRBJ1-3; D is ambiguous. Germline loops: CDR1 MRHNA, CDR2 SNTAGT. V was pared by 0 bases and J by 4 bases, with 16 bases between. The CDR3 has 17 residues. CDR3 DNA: TGTGCCAGCAGTGACTCGGAGCCTTTAAGCGTCGGAAACACCATATATTTT. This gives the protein CASSDSEPLSVGNTIYF.

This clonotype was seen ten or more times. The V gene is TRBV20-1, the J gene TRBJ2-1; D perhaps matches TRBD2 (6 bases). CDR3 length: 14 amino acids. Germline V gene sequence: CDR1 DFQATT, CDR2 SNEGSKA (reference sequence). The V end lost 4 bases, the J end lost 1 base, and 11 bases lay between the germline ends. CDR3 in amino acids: CSAMGGPSYNEQFF. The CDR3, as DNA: TGCAGTGCTATGGGGGGTCCTTCCTACAATGAGCAGTTCTTC.

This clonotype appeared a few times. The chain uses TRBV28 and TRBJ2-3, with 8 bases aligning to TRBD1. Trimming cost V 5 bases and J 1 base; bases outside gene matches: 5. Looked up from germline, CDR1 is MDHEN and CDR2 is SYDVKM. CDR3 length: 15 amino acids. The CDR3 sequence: CASSLDRGGTDTQYF. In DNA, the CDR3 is TGTGCCAGCAGTCTTGACAGGGGTGGCACAGATACGCAGTATTTT.

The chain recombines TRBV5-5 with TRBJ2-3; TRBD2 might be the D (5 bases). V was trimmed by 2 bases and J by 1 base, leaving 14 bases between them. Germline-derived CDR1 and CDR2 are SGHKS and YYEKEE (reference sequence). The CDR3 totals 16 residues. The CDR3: CASSFLRESGTDTQYF. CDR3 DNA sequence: TGTGCCAGCAGCTTTTTGAGGGAGTCCGGCACAGATACGCAGTATTTT. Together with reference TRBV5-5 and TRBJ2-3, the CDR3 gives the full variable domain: DAGVTQSPTHLIKTRGQQVTLRCSPISGHKSVSWYQQVLGQGPQFIFQYYEKEERGRGNFPDRFSARQFPNYSSELNVNALLLGDSALYLCASSFLRESGTDTQYFGPGTRLTVL.

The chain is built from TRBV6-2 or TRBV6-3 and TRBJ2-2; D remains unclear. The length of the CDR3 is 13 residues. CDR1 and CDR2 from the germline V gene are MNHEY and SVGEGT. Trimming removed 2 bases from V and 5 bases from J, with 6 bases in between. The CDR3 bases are TGTGCCAGCAGTTACGGTGTGACCGGGGAGCTGTTTTTT. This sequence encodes CASSYGVTGELFF.

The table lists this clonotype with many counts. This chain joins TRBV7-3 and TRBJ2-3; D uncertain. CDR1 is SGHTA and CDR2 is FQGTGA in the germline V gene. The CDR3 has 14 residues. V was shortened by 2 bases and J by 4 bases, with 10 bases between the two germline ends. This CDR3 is CASSLVSPSDTQYF. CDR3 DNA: TGTGCCAGCAGCTTAGTGTCCCCGTCAGATACGCAGTATTTT.

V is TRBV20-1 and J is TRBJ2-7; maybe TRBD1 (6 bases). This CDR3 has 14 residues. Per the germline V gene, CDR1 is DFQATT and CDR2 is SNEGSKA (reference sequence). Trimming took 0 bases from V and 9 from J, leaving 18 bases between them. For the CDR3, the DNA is TGCAGTGCTAGAGATCCACAGGGCGGAGGACCGCAGTACTTC. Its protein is CSARDPQGGGPQYF.

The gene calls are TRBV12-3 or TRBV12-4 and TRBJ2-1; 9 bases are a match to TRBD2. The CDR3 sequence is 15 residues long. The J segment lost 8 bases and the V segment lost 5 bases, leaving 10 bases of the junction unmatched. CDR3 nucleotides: TGTGCCAGCAGTGCCCTGGGGGCGGGAGGGGATGAGCAGTTCTTC. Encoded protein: CASSALGAGGDEQFF.

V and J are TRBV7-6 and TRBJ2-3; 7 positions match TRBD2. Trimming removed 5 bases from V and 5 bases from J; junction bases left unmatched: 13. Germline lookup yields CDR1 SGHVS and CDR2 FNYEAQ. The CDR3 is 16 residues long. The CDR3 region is CASSPQRTSGGDTQYF. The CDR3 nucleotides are TGTGCCAGCAGCCCCCAGAGGACTAGTGGGGGAGATACGCAGTATTTT.

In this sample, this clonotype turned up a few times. The CDR3 reads CASSLSSGSAGELFF. CDR3 nucleotide sequence: TGTGCCAGCAGTTTATCTAGCGGGAGCGCCGGGGAGCTGTTTTTT. The J gene is TRBJ2-2, the V gene TRBV27; the match to TRBD2 covers 9 bases. From germline, CDR1 is MNHEY and CDR2 SMNVEV (reference sequence). CDR3 length: 15 amino acids. Trimming cost V 0 bases and J 6 bases; bases outside gene matches: 2.